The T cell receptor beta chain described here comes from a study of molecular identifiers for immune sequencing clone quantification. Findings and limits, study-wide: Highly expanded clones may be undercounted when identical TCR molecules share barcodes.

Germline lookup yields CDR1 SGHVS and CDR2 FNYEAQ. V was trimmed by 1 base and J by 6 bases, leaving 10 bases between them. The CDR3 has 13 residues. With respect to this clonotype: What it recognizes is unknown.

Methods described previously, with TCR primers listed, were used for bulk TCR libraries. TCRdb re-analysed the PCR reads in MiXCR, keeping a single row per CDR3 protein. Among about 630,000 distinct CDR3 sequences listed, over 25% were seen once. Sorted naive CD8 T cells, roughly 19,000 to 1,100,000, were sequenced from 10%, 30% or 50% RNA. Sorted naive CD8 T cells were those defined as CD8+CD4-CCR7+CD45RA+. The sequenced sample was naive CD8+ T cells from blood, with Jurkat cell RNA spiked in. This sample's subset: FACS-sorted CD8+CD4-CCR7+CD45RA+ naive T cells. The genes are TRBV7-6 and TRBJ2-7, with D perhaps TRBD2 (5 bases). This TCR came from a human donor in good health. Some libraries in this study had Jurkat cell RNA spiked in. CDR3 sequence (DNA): TGTGCCAGCAGCTTAGTTAGCGACGTCGAGCAGTACTTC. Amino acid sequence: CASSLVSDVEQYF.